The rows below give T cell receptor beta chains drawn from one sample of a study of CXCR3-negative and CXCR3-positive naive CD8 T cells. From its re-call of the 5' RACE reads, TCRdb lists each CDR3 protein once, without DNA. This table holds 6,900 or so distinct CDR3 sequences. The material sequenced was naive CXCR3+ CD8+ T cells from blood. The receptors were sampled from a human donor in good health. Some clones in this sample may be carry-over from other donors' samples. Both conserved end residues are part of each CDR3. The size field is filled for only some rows; it gives once, few, many or a size class.

V,J,size,CDR3
TRBV29-1,TRBJ2-1,NA,CSVESAYNEQFF
TRBV5-1,TRBJ1-1,medium-sized,CASSLLVGLEDTEAFF
TRBV13,TRBJ2-1,NA,CASSSTSGRAAYNEQFF
TRBV7-3,TRBJ2-1,medium-sized,CASSLTEGSYNEQFF
TRBV29-1,TRBJ2-1,NA,CSAEGHTLGNEQFF
TRBV7-9,TRBJ1-1,medium-sized,CASSLAHIRRGMSDTEAFF
TRBV9,TRBJ2-1,medium-sized,CASSLWDNEQFF
TRBV7-9,TRBJ2-1,NA,CASSSALRPEQFF
TRBV6-5,TRBJ2-2,NA,CASSYGRNTGELFF
TRBV5-1,TRBJ1-1,medium-sized,CASSLADTDTEAFF
TRBV7-2,TRBJ2-1,NA,CASSRWGSFNEQFF
TRBV9,TRBJ2-1,NA,CASSPLAGYNEQFF
TRBV20-1,TRBJ1-1,medium-sized,CSAPTGWGTEAFF
TRBV29-1,TRBJ1-1,medium-sized,CSVAVNTEAFF
TRBV6-5,TRBJ2-3,medium-sized,CASSYLPRASTDTQYF
TRBV29-1,TRBJ2-2,medium-sized,CSVEVAGQNTGELFF
TRBV20-1,TRBJ2-5,medium-sized,CSAYPGDLYQETQYF
TRBV5-4,TRBJ2-2,NA,CASSLETSGNFAVELFF
TRBV28,TRBJ1-2,NA,CASSSPGVDDYTF
TRBV3-1,TRBJ2-1,medium-sized,CASSQSGYNEQFF
TRBV14,TRBJ2-3,medium-sized,CASSQGATSTDTQYF
TRBV7-9,TRBJ2-1,medium-sized,CASMGADEQFF
TRBV29-1,TRBJ1-2,medium-sized,CSVEDRDGGYTF
TRBV28,TRBJ2-7,NA,CASSLAGTYEQYF
TRBV20-1,TRBJ2-1,medium-sized,CSAQGLAGGLTNNEQFF
TRBV27,TRBJ2-1,NA,CASSLGGRPFNEQFF
TRBV12-3/TRBV12-4,TRBJ2-3,NA,CASSRLYSSTDTQYF
TRBV12-3/TRBV12-4,TRBJ1-1,NA,CASSIGTGGDTEAFF
TRBV30,TRBJ2-3,NA,CAWSATGTSTDTQYF
TRBV7-8,TRBJ2-3,NA,CASSPGLVSADTQYF
TRBV7-6,TRBJ2-1,NA,CASSWTVNEQFF
TRBV6-6,TRBJ2-1,medium-sized,CASSLPWREIGDEQFF